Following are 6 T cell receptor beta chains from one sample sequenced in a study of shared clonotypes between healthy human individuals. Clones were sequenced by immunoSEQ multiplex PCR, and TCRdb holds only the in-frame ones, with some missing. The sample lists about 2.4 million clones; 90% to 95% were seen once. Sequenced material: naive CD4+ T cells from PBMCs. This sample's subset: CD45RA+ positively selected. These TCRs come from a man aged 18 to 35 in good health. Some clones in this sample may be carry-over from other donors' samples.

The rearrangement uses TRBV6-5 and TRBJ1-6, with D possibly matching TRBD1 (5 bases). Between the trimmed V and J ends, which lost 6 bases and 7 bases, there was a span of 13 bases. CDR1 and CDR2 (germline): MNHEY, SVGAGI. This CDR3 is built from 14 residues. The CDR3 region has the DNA TGTGCCAGCAGCCGACCGGGGGAAAATTCACCCCTCCACTTT. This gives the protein CASSRPGENSPLHF.

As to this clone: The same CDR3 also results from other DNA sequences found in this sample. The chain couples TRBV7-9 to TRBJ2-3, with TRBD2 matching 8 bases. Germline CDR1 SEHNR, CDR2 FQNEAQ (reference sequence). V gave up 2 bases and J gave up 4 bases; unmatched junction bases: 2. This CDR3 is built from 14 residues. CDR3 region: CASSLSGSADTQYF. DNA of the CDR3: TGTGCCAGCAGCTTAAGCGGGAGTGCAGATACGCAGTATTTT. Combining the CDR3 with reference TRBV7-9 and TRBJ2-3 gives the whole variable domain DTGVSQNPRHKITKRGQNVTFRCDPISEHNRLYWYRQTLGQGPEFLTYFQNEAQLEKSRLLSDRFSAERPKGSFSTLEIQRTEQGDSAMYLCASSLSGSADTQYFGPGTRLTVL.

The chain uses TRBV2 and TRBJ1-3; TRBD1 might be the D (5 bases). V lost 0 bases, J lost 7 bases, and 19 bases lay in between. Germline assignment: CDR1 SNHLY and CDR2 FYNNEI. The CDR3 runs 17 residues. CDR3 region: CASSEARRRDYANTIYF. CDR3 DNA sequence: TGTGCCAGCAGTGAAGCGCGCCGCAGGGATTATGCGAACACCATATATTTT. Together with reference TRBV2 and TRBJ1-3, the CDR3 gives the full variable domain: EPEVTQTPSHQVTQMGQEVILRCVPISNHLYFYWYRQILGQKVEFLVSFYNNEISEKSEIFDDQFSVERPDGSNFTLKIRSTKLEDSAMYFCASSEARRRDYANTIYFGEGSWLTVV.

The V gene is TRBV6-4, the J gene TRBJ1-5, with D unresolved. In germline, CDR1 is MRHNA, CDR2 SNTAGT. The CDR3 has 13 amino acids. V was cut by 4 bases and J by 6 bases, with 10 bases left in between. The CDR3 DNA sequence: TGTGCCAGCAGTGGGGAAGTTGGTCAGCCCCAGCATTTT. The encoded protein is CASSGEVGQPQHF.

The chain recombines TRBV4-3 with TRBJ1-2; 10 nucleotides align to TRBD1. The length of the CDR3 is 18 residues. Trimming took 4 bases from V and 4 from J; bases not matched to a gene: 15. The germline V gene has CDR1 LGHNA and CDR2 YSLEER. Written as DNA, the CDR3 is TGCGCCAGCAGCCGGACCCGGAGGGGGACAGGGGACCTCTATGGCTACACCTTC. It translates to CASSRTRRGTGDLYGYTF.

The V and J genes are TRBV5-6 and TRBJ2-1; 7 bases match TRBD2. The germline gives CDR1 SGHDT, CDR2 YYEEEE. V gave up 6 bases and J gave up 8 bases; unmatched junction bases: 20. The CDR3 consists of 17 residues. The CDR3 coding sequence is TGTGCCAGCATCCGATTAAGGTGGCGGGAGATACCCGATGAGCAGTTCTTC. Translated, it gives CASIRLRWREIPDEQFF. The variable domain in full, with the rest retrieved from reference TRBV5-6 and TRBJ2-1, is DAGVTQSPTHLIKTRGQQVTLRCSPKSGHDTVSWYQQALGQGPQFIFQYYEEEERQRGNFPDRFSGHQFPNYSSELNVNALLLGDSALYLCASIRLRWREIPDEQFFGPGTRLTVL.